This TCR beta chain came from a study of T cells after yellow fever vaccination. Study in general: In the case of low-cell-number fractions, SMART-Seq v4 Ultra Low Input was used for preparation.

The study's findings and limits: Post-booster repertoires contained most primary-vaccination clones again (around 96% CD4, 85% to 90% CD8). Secondary responses were weaker yet peaked faster, day 5 versus 15.

This clonotype appeared many times. The antigen remains unidentified. Germline values: CDR1 SEHNR, CDR2 FQNEAQ (reference sequence). V was trimmed by 1 base and J by 8 bases, leaving 11 bases between them. The CDR3 sequence is 13 residues long. TCRdb processed the 5' RACE reads anew with MiXCR; each CDR3 protein has one entry. The sample records 300,000 to 400,000 distinct CDR3 sequences, 8.7% being singletons. The material was PBMCs, obtained on the day of the first yellow fever vaccination. This TCR came from a man younger than 35 who received the YFV17D yellow fever vaccine. The V call is TRBV7-9, the J call TRBJ1-1; the D is unclear. CDR3 sequence reads: CASSLGPVFEAFF. CDR3 nucleotides: TGTGCCAGCAGCTTAGGTCCCGTTTTCGAAGCTTTCTTT.